Sequencing of this T cell receptor (beta chain) was carried out in a study of blood T cell repertoires in COVID-19. Measured with immunoSEQ multiplex PCR; TCRdb has only the in-frame clones, and not every one. The table has approximately 150,000 clones, 85% seen once; the top ten hold 6.2%. CDR3 length equals 15 residues. The trim removed 4 bases at V and 4 bases at J, leaving 4 bases unmatched. CDR1 is SGHVS and CDR2 is FQNEAQ in the germline V gene. The J gene is TRBJ2-1, the V gene TRBV7-8, with 10 bases matching TRBD2. The clonotype comes from a woman in her forties who had recovered from COVID-19. The sequencing sample was made of PBMCs or T cells enriched from blood (not recorded which). The CDR3 sequence: CASSSLAGEYNEQFF. The CDR3, as DNA: TGTGCCAGCAGCTCCCTAGCGGGAGAATACAATGAGCAGTTCTTC. Based on the CDR3 plus reference TRBV7-8 and TRBJ2-1, the full variable domain is GAGVSQSPRYKVAKRGQDVALRCDPISGHVSLFWYQQALGQGPEFLTYFQNEAQLDKSGLPSDRFFAERPEGSVSTLKIQRTQQEDSAVYLCASSSLAGEYNEQFFGPGTRLTVL.